The clone carrying this T cell receptor (beta chain) was counted only a few times. As yet, its antigen is unknown. Germline V lookup: CDR1 LNHNV, CDR2 YYDKDF (reference sequence). Trimming pared 5 bases from V and 4 bases from J, leaving 8 bases between. CDR3 length: 12 residues. The sample belongs to a study of beta chain features in type 1 diabetes. Regarding the study as a whole: The study found moderately but significantly shorter TCRB CDR3s in all four CD4+ subsets of Type 1 diabetes patients.

Isolated RNA was reverse transcribed in full, so expressed TCRB transcripts were sequenced. About 3.6 million reads was the average for naive, central memory and regulatory T cell samples. Here immunoSEQ multiplex PCR was the method, and the copy in TCRdb shows in-frame clones only, minus some. Among some 240,000 clones listed, 16% were seen once. The sequenced material came from naive CD4+ T cells from blood. The chain carries TRBV15 and TRBJ1-2; D gene ambiguous. This clonotype originated in a man younger than 45 with type 1 diabetes. The CDR3 sequence is CATSLGGYGYTF. The CDR3 region has the DNA TGTGCCACCAGCCTTGGAGGCTATGGCTACACCTTC.